This TCR beta chain was found in a study of blood T cell repertoires in COVID-19 (dated by TCRdb to 2018 to 2021). Regarding the research as a whole: Samples from collaborators originated in the United States, Italy and Spain and spanned both the acute and convalescent phases of COVID-19. The prospective study material was composed of cDNA or gDNA derived from T cells, B-cell-depleted T cells, or PBMCs. The dataset comprised deeply sampled blood TCRbeta repertoires from subjects exposed to, actively infected with, or recovered from COVID-19. The repertoires were made available in a free public database intended to serve as a resource for research on the immune response to SARS-CoV-2. Samples came from the ongoing ImmuneRACE study (first 160 participants) plus 1,254 subjects from 6 global collaborators. Nearly every sample came with metadata listing a de-identified subject ID, COVID-19 status, age in years and sex. HLA class I and class II types, where available, came from metadata supplied by the sample provider rather than from assay-based typing.

CDR1 and CDR2 are drawn from the germline V gene: SGDLS, YYNGEE. V is shortened by 4 bases, J by 8 bases, and the region joining them spans 16 bases. The CDR3 measures 14 amino acids from cysteine to phenylalanine. The kept DNA is CDR3 alone, 42 bases in frame from the first base. Participants in the prospective study were aged roughly 18 to 95 years, lived in over 20 United States geographic areas, and enrolled through a virtual design. In the prospective study, cohorts were assigned on the basis of participant-reported clinical history obtained from a screening survey and a study questionnaire. Recovered participants in ImmuneRACE Cohort 3 were defined by two consecutive negative NP/OP PCR tests, clearance by a healthcare professional, or resolution of symptoms. In the prospective study, whole blood, serum and a nasopharyngeal or oropharyngeal swab were collected from each participant by mobile phlebotomists. Over a roughly 2-month period, participants in the prospective study had the option of providing additional blood draws and questionnaires. Before DNA extraction, prospective study blood samples were shipped either frozen or at room temperature.

What the study reported, not specific to this receptor: The amount of clinical and demographic metadata varied by source and participant and was provided uncurated.

Comment on this clone: There is no known antigen for this receptor. Nothing much larger sits one base from this clone, and base qualities are not available.

The immunoSEQ Assay, a bias-controlled multiplex PCR, was used to amplify TCRbeta CDR3 regions from genomic DNA. Processing in the source paper ran as follows. Within the assay, amplification of reference gene primers was used to estimate how many nucleated cells each sample contained. To quantify the absolute abundance of each unique TCRbeta CDR3 rearrangement, sequence reads were collapsed and filtered. For each sample, productive Simpson clonality was calculated as the square root of Simpson's diversity index across productive rearrangements. TCRdb carries this immuneACCESS record with in-frame sequences only. Its versions omit some clonotypes, under half of them owing to an unresolved V gene in the studies checked, with the rest unexplained. That table supplies the V and J calls and clone size; D and trimming were determined from the DNA. For this sample there are approximately 390,000 clones; roughly 89% appear just once. The top ten clonotypes cover about 9.4% of the sample.

This TCR was sampled from a woman between 45 and 65 years old who had recovered from COVID-19. What was sequenced was PBMCs or T cells enriched from blood (not recorded which). The V gene is TRBV9 and the J gene is TRBJ2-1, with a tentative D gene TRBD2 over 6 matching bases. Here the CDR3 is given as CASSPSTSIDEQFF. The DNA is TGTGCCAGCAGCCCCTCCACTAGCATCGATGAGCAGTTCTTC.